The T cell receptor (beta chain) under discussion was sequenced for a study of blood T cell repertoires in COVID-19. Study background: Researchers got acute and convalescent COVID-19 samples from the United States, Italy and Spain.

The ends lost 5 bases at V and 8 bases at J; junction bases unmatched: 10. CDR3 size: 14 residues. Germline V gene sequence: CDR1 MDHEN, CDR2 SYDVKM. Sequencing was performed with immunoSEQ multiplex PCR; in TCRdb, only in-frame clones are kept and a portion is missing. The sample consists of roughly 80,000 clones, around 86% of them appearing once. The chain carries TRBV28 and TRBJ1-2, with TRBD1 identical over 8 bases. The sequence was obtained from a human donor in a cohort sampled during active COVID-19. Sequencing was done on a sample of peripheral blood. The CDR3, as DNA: TGTGCCAGCAGTCTCGCCGGACAGGGTTTGGGCTACACCTTC. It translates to CASSLAGQGLGYTF.